This T cell receptor beta chain was retrieved from a study of T cell responses to AZD1222 COVID-19 vaccine. Study-wide results and caveats: Reportedly, nearly half of unique spike TCRs recognized epitopes outside B.1.351/B.1.1.7 mutations.

Germline assignment: CDR1 MRHNA and CDR2 SNTAGT. CDR3 size: 15 residues. Trimming stripped 3 bases from V and 5 bases from J, with 11 bases between. Sequencing used immunoSEQ multiplex PCR; TCRdb keeps in-frame clones, though not all of them. The sample yields some 130,000 clones, about nine tenths seen once. This clone was seen at least ten times. No antigen is known for it. The sample was peripheral blood, taken on day 0 of AZD1222 vaccination. The receptor was derived from an adult in good health. V is TRBV6-4 and J is TRBJ1-6; D remains ambiguous. The chain's CDR3 is CASSESDGDNSPLHF. In nucleotides, the CDR3 is TGTGCCAGCAGTGAATCCGACGGGGATAATTCACCCCTCCACTTT.